These 27 T cell receptor beta chains came from one sample sequenced in a study of blood T cell repertoires in COVID-19. Only in-frame clones appear in the TCRdb table, and some are missing; sequencing was by immunoSEQ multiplex PCR. The data show 130,000 to 150,000 clones, with roughly 89% seen just once and more than 3.5% held by the top ten. Material for sequencing was peripheral blood. The origin of the receptors is a middle-aged woman with acute or convalescent COVID-19.

The rearrangement uses TRBV12-3 or TRBV12-4 and TRBJ2-7; D not certain. This CDR3 contains 12 residues. V lost 5 bases and J lost 5, with 10 bases in between. The chain's CDR3 is CASSLDLDEQYF. The DNA for the CDR3 is TGTGCCAGCAGTCTTGACCTAGACGAGCAGTACTTC.

The V call is TRBV7-9, the J call TRBJ1-4; possibly TRBD1 for D (5 bases). CDR1 is SEHNR, CDR2 FQNEAQ, per germline (reference sequence). The CDR3 is made up of 13 amino acids. Trimming left V 4 bases short and J 8 bases short, with 11 bases between. This CDR3 reads CASSSRGGEKLFF. The CDR3 DNA follows: TGTGCCAGCAGCTCCCGGGGGGGGGAAAAACTGTTTTTT.

This rearrangement joins TRBV4-3 to TRBJ2-1; tentative D call: TRBD2 (6 bases). The CDR3 is 17 amino acids. Trimming pared 0 bases from V and 0 bases from J, leaving 12 bases between. The V gene's germline CDR1 is LGHNA and CDR2 YSLEER. The CDR3 loop reads CASSQDAGPRSYNEQFF. DNA of the CDR3: TGCGCCAGCAGCCAAGACGCGGGGCCTCGCTCCTACAATGAGCAGTTCTTC.

V usage is TRBV7-2 and J usage is TRBJ2-7; 9 nucleotides agree with TRBD2. The CDR3 is made up of 15 amino acids. Germline V gene sequence: CDR1 SGHTA, CDR2 FQGNSA. After removal of 1 base from V and 3 bases from J, the junction contained 4 bases not matched to a gene. The CDR3 reads CASSLGRGGLYEQYF. CDR3 sequence (DNA): TGTGCCAGCAGCTTAGGGCGGGGGGGTCTCTACGAGCAGTACTTC.

The V gene is TRBV7-3, the J gene TRBJ2-3; 10 nucleotides match TRBD2. V lost 4 bases, J lost 5 bases, and 9 bases stayed unmatched. The germline gives CDR1 SGHTA, CDR2 FQGTGA. The CDR3 runs to 16 residues. The CDR3 nucleotides are TGTGCCAGCAGCTCCGTAGCGGGGGGTTCGGGAGATACGCAGTATTTT. Amino acids: CASSSVAGGSGDTQYF.

The chain employs TRBV10-3 and TRBJ1-2, with TRBD1 matching 9 bases. The CDR3 is made up of 14 amino acids. V lost 6 bases, J lost 8 bases, and 10 bases stayed unmatched. Per germline, CDR1 ENHRY and CDR2 SYGVKD. CDR3 residues: CAISGDRDSGGYTF. CDR3 DNA: TGTGCCATCAGCGGGGACAGGGACAGCGGGGGCTACACCTTC.

The chain carries TRBV28 and TRBJ2-6; 8 bases match TRBD1. The CDR3 sequence is 18 residues long. CDR1 and CDR2 (germline): MDHEN, SYDVKM. V dropped 4 bases and J dropped 1; count of bases not matched to a gene: 9. CDR3 DNA sequence: TGTGCCAGCAGTTCAAGTTCAGGGGGCTTTTCTGGGGCCAACGTCCTGACTTTC. This translates into CASSSSSGGFSGANVLTF.

V gene TRBV7-2 combines with J gene TRBJ1-4; weak D call: TRBD1 (6 bases). The CDR3 consists of 15 residues. V was shortened by 5 bases and J by 0 bases, with 10 bases between the two germline ends. Germline V gene data show CDR1 as SGHTA and CDR2 as FQGNSA. CDR3 nucleotide sequence: TGTGCCAGCAGCAAGACAGGAGCAACTAATGAAAAACTGTTTTTT. This translates into CASSKTGATNEKLFF.

The genes are TRBV5-6 and TRBJ2-7; 13 bases align to TRBD2. The ends lost 0 bases at V and 3 bases at J; junction bases unmatched: 3. This CDR3 comprises 16 residues. From germline, CDR1 is SGHDT and CDR2 YYEEEE. This chain's CDR3 is CASSLGTSGRGYEQYF. The CDR3 DNA reads as TGTGCCAGCAGCTTGGGGACTAGCGGGAGAGGCTACGAGCAGTACTTC. Variable domain in full (rest from reference TRBV5-6 and TRBJ2-7): DAGVTQSPTHLIKTRGQQVTLRCSPKSGHDTVSWYQQALGQGPQFIFQYYEEEERQRGNFPDRFSGHQFPNYSSELNVNALLLGDSALYLCASSLGTSGRGYEQYFGPGTRLTVT.

The count of this clone is one. At one boundary the junction diverges from the germline segment, which might be a read error. The chain uses TRBV4-3 and TRBJ2-7, with TRBD2 as a possible D gene (5 bases). Germline V lookup: CDR1 LGHNA, CDR2 YSLEER. The CDR3 length is 16 residues. The CDR3 loop is CASSQDRTGLSDEQYF. The DNA for the CDR3 is TGCGCCAGCAGCCAAGATAGGACCGGACTCTCCGACGAGCAGTACTTC.

This chain links TRBV11-2 with TRBJ2-1; D ambiguous. The CDR3 extends over 11 amino acids. V lost 4 bases and J lost 8, with 6 bases in between. Germline CDR1 and CDR2: SGHAT and FQNNGV. The DNA of the CDR3 is TGTGCCAGCAGCTCGGTCGATGAGCAGTTCTTC. This encodes CASSSVDEQFF.

The chain is built from TRBV28 and TRBJ1-2; possibly TRBD1 for D (6 bases). The CDR3 runs to 15 residues. With 6 bases removed from V and 2 bases from J, the gap between germline ends came to 16 bases. CDR1 is MDHEN and CDR2 is SYDVKM in the germline V gene. CDR3 protein: CASSLLGTPNYGYTF. Written as DNA, the CDR3 is TGTGCCAGCAGCCTCCTTGGGACACCCAACTATGGCTACACCTTC.

This clone appeared once. The V call is TRBV11-2, the J call TRBJ1-1; 9 positions match TRBD1. V trimming: 6 bases; J trimming: 11 bases; junction bases outside the gene matches: 7. CDR1 is SGHAT and CDR2 is FQNNGV in the germline V gene. The CDR3 is 12 residues long. The CDR3 region is CASRTFGTGAFF. CDR3 bases: TGTGCCAGCAGAACGTTCGGGACAGGGGCTTTCTTT.

This clone came up a few times. The genes are TRBV10-3 and TRBJ1-2, with D possibly matching TRBD1 (5 bases). Germline values: CDR1 ENHRY, CDR2 SYGVKD. V was cut by 0 bases and J by 4 bases, with 15 bases left in between. The CDR3 is made up of 16 amino acids. The CDR3 sequence is CAISESGVYHRYGYTF. The DNA of the CDR3 is TGTGCCATCAGTGAGTCAGGGGTCTACCATCGCTATGGCTACACCTTC.

A single count supports this clone. In DNA form, the CDR3 reads TGTGCCAGCAGCCCTCGGACTAGCGGGAATGGCGGGGAGCTGTTTTTT. Translation: CASSPRTSGNGGELFF. The J gene is TRBJ2-2, the V gene TRBV6-2 or TRBV6-3, with TRBD2 matching 12 bases. The V gene's germline CDR1 is MNHEY and CDR2 SVGEGT. The V and J ends lost 6 bases and 7 bases, in that order; junction bases with no gene match: 9. This CDR3 is built from 16 residues.

The chain recombines TRBV4-1 with TRBJ1-1, with D possibly TRBD1 on 6 matching bases. V lost 4 bases to trimming and J lost 10 bases, with 13 bases between them. The CDR3 has 12 residues. In germline, CDR1 is MGHRA, CDR2 YSYEKL. CDR3 sequence reads: CASSPQGSLAFF. Written as DNA, the CDR3 is TGCGCCAGCAGCCCACAGGGAAGTTTAGCTTTCTTT.

This chain links TRBV5-1 with TRBJ2-7; 10 positions agree with TRBD1. V lost 2 bases, J lost 3 bases, and 8 bases stayed unmatched. The germline V gene encodes CDR1 SGHRS and CDR2 YFSETQ. This CDR3 region has 16 residues. CDR3 protein: CASSFRPGTGDYEQYF. The DNA for the CDR3 is TGCGCCAGCAGCTTCCGTCCCGGGACAGGGGACTACGAGCAGTACTTC.

J is TRBJ2-1 and V is TRBV6-4; 9 bases line up with TRBD2. V gave up 5 bases and J gave up 2 bases; unmatched junction bases: 4. Germline V CDR1 and CDR2: MRHNA, SNTAGT. The CDR3 spans 15 residues. CDR3 sequence (DNA): TGTGCCAGCAGTAAGCGGGGGGAAGCCTACAATGAGCAGTTCTTC. Encoded protein: CASSKRGEAYNEQFF.

The chain recombines TRBV12-3 or TRBV12-4 with TRBJ1-2; D unresolved. The V end lost 3 bases, the J end lost 8 bases, and 13 bases lay between the germline ends. The CDR3 is made up of 13 amino acids. The CDR3 is CASSLREVGGYTF. The CDR3 DNA is TGTGCCAGCAGTTTGAGGGAAGTTGGGGGCTACACCTTC.

In this sample, this clone turned up once. The gene calls are TRBV5-6 and TRBJ2-1, with a weak D call TRBD1 (5 bases). Germline V gives CDR1 SGHDT, CDR2 YYEEEE. Between the trimmed V and J ends, which lost 0 bases and 0 bases, there was a span of 16 bases. This CDR3 contains 18 residues. The CDR3: CASSLAYGGQGSYNEQFF. The CDR3 DNA reads as TGTGCCAGCAGCTTGGCCTACGGTGGCCAGGGCTCCTACAATGAGCAGTTCTTC. Full variable domain (outside the CDR3, taken from reference TRBV5-6 and TRBJ2-1): DAGVTQSPTHLIKTRGQQVTLRCSPKSGHDTVSWYQQALGQGPQFIFQYYEEEERQRGNFPDRFSGHQFPNYSSELNVNALLLGDSALYLCASSLAYGGQGSYNEQFFGPGTRLTVL.

The chain couples TRBV13 to TRBJ2-5; 7 positions match TRBD2. The trim removed 4 bases at V and 4 bases at J, leaving 12 bases unmatched. Germline V gene lookup returns CDR1 PRHDT and CDR2 FYEKMQ (reference sequence). The CDR3 has 16 amino acids. CDR3 coding DNA: TGTGCCAGCAGCTCCCGATATCGCGGGAGAGGAGAGACCCAGTACTTC. Residues: CASSSRYRGRGETQYF.

The chain recombines TRBV27 with TRBJ2-7; D gene ambiguous. With 5 bases removed from V and 4 bases from J, the gap between germline ends came to 12 bases. Germline CDR1 is MNHEY and CDR2 is SMNVEV (reference sequence). The CDR3 length is 13 residues. Here the CDR3 reads CASSPPTPYEQYF. In nucleotides, the CDR3 is TGTGCCAGCAGTCCTCCAACACCGTACGAGCAGTACTTC.

Comment on this clone: Other DNA sequences from this sample encode an identical CDR3 as well. The chain carries TRBV9 and TRBJ1-5, with D unresolved. CDR1 is SGDLS and CDR2 is YYNGEE in the germline V gene. V lost 4 bases to trimming and J lost 4 bases, with 9 bases between them. This CDR3 is 13 amino acids long. The DNA of the CDR3 is TGTGCCAGCAGCCGAGAGGGAAATCAGCCCCAGCATTTT. Protein sequence: CASSREGNQPQHF.

Worth noting for this clone: This sample also contains other DNA sequences that code for the same CDR3. Written as DNA, the CDR3 is TGCGCCAGCAGCAGGGACAGTCAAGAGACCCAGTACTTC. Its protein is CASSRDSQETQYF. The genes are TRBV5-1 and TRBJ2-5; 7 nucleotides align to TRBD1. Germline V CDR1 and CDR2: SGHRS, YFSETQ. The length of the CDR3 is 13 residues. The trim removed 4 bases at V and 2 bases at J, leaving 2 bases unmatched.

J is TRBJ2-3 and V is TRBV24-1; a weak D match, TRBD2 (5 bases). The CDR3 spans 15 residues. Per the germline V gene, CDR1 is KGHDR and CDR2 is SFDVKD. V lost 3 bases to trimming and J lost 2 bases, with 11 bases between them. The CDR3 DNA follows: TGTGCCACCAGTGATCCGGCAGACTACACAGATACGCAGTATTTT. Residues: CATSDPADYTDTQYF.

This clone was recorded only once. This chain joins TRBV24-1 and TRBJ2-5, with unresolved D. V was shortened by 1 base and J by 5 bases, with 22 bases between the two germline ends. Germline V gene lookup returns CDR1 KGHDR and CDR2 SFDVKD. The CDR3 is 18 amino acids. CDR3 nucleotides: TGTGCCACCAGTGATTTTGGGCGTGGTGAGTCGCCCCGGGAGACCCAGTACTTC. Translating it yields CATSDFGRGESPRETQYF.

The genes are TRBV5-8 and TRBJ2-3; a weak D match, TRBD2 (6 bases). Germline CDR1 reads SGHTS; CDR2 reads YDEGEE. The length of the CDR3 is 15 residues. With 4 bases removed from V and 3 bases from J, the gap between germline ends came to 15 bases. CDR3 nucleotides: TGTGCCAGCAGCCTGTTGGGAGGAAGGACAGATACGCAGTATTTT. This translates into CASSLLGGRTDTQYF.